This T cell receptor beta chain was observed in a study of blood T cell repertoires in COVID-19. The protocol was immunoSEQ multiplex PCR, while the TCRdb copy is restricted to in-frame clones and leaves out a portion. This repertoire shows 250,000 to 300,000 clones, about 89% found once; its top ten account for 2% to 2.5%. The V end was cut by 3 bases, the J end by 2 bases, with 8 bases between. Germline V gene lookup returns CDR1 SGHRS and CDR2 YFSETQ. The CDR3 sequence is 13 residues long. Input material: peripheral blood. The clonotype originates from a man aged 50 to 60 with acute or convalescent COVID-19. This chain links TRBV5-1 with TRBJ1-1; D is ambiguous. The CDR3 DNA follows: TGCGCCAGCAGCTCGGGATTTAACACTGAAGCTTTCTTT. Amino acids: CASSSGFNTEAFF. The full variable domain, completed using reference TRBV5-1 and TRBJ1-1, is KAGVTQTPRYLIKTRGQQVTLSCSPISGHRSVSWYQQTPGQGLQFLFEYFSETQRNKGNFPGRFSGRQFSNSRSEMNVSTLELGDSALYLCASSSGFNTEAFFGQGTRLTVV.